Below, 30 T cell receptor beta chains from the same sample are listed, as sequenced in a study of post-analysis software for immune sequencing data. Antigen specificity for these receptors is unknown. General study points: Patients showed TRBV5-6, TRBV5-1 and TRBV20-1 among roughly 5 TRBV segments more frequent than in controls.

Unique-molecular-identifier-tagged TCR beta cDNA libraries were used. One entry per CDR3 protein results from TCRdb running MiXCR on the PCR reads. Among almost 700,000 distinct CDR3 sequences listed, about 60% were seen once. Sequenced input: blood. These TCRs come from a girl aged 2 to 9 with multiple sclerosis.

This clonotype was seen a handful of times. The chain joins TRBV11-2 to TRBJ2-4; D is unclear. Matching the DNA end better, TRBJ2-7 makes the J call doubtful. This CDR3 contains 13 residues. Germline CDR1 reads SGHAT; CDR2 reads FQNNGV. CDR3 nucleotides: TGTGCCAGCAGCCCCACGGTCGGGTACGAGCAGTACTTC. The encoded protein is CASSPTVGYEQYF.

The chain employs TRBV7-9 and TRBJ2-1, with TRBD2 identical over 13 bases. Looked up from germline, CDR1 is SEHNR and CDR2 is FQNEAQ (reference sequence). The CDR3 extends over 16 amino acids. The junction had 9 bases not matched to a gene; V was cut back by 5 bases and J by 8 bases. In DNA form, the CDR3 reads TGTGCCAGCAGCACAAGACTAGCGGGGGGCTTGGATGAGCAGTTCTTC. Translation: CASSTRLAGGLDEQFF.

The chain combines TRBV12-3 or TRBV12-4 with TRBJ1-1; D unclear. The CDR3 is 13 amino acids. V was clipped by 5 bases and J by 5 bases, with 12 bases between them. CDR3 in DNA: TGTGCCAGCAGTACTAAGGAAGGGACTGAAGCTTTCTTT. As protein: CASSTKEGTEAFF.

J is TRBJ2-5 and V is TRBV20-1; weak D call: TRBD2 (7 bases). Germline CDR1 is DFQATT and CDR2 is SNEGSKA (reference sequence). The CDR3 covers 15 residues. Trimming shortened V by 6 bases and J by 1 base, and 18 bases separated the two germline ends. As DNA, the CDR3 is TGCAGTGCCCCCAAGGGGGGGGAGTCCCAAGAGACCCAGTACTTC. Translating it yields CSAPKGGESQETQYF.

In this sample, this clonotype turned up a few times. The genes are TRBV20-1 and TRBJ2-3; possibly TRBD1 for D (6 bases). The V and J ends lost 5 bases and 1 base respectively, with 19 bases between them. This CDR3 is built from 16 residues. In germline, CDR1 is DFQATT, CDR2 SNEGSKA (reference sequence). The CDR3 coding sequence is TGCAGTGCTGGGGGCTTTGGGGGAGAGGGCACAGATACGCAGTATTTT. Its translation is CSAGGFGGEGTDTQYF.

The CDR3 region is CASSLDLDEQYF. The CDR3 region has the DNA TGCGCCAGCAGCTTGGACCTAGACGAGCAGTACTTC. The rearrangement joins TRBV5-1 to TRBJ2-4; D is uncertain. The DNA end is a closer match to TRBJ2-7, so the J assignment may be wrong. CDR1 and CDR2 (germline): SGHRS, YFSETQ. The CDR3 runs 12 residues.

This sequence joins TRBV7-7 and TRBJ2-2; no clear D. The CDR3 length is 16 residues. CDR1 SSHAT and CDR2 FNYEAQ come from the germline V gene (reference sequence). The V end was cut by 1 base, the J end by 5 bases, with 14 bases between. The CDR3 sequence is CASSLVPKGRTGELFF. CDR3 nucleotides: TGTGCCAGCAGCTTAGTCCCCAAAGGCAGAACCGGGGAGCTGTTTTTT.

The V call is TRBV29-1, the J call TRBJ1-3; the D is unclear. The V end lost 3 bases, the J end lost 4 bases, and 13 bases lay between the germline ends. Germline-derived CDR1 and CDR2 are SQVTM and ANQGSEA. The CDR3 contains 14 residues. The CDR3 bases are TGCAGCGTTGACGGCCCAACGGGCGGAAACACCATATATTTT. Its protein is CSVDGPTGGNTIYF.

The J gene is TRBJ1-1, the V gene TRBV9; D unresolved. Germline loops: CDR1 SGDLS, CDR2 YYNGEE. The CDR3 covers 14 residues. V was shortened by 3 bases and J by 4 bases, with 13 bases between the two germline ends. The CDR3 region has the DNA TGTGCCAGCAGCGGACGAGGACGCCTCACTGAAGCTTTCTTT. This sequence encodes CASSGRGRLTEAFF. Combining the CDR3 with reference TRBV9 and TRBJ1-1 gives the whole variable domain DSGVTQTPKHLITATGQRVTLRCSPRSGDLSVYWYQQSLDQGLQFLIQYYNGEERAKGNILERFSAQQFPDLHSELNLSSLELGDSALYFCASSGRGRLTEAFFGQGTRLTVV.

V is TRBV20-1 and J is TRBJ1-2; 12 bases line up with TRBD1. From germline, CDR1 is DFQATT and CDR2 SNEGSKA (reference sequence). CDR3 size: 15 residues. V gave up 6 bases and J gave up 4 bases; unmatched junction bases: 9. CDR3 sequence (DNA): TGCAGTGCCCCGGGACAGGGGGCCGGAGGCTATGGCTACACCTTC. This codes for CSAPGQGAGGYGYTF.

There are a few counts of this clonotype. This chain uses TRBV11-2 with TRBJ2-3; D ambiguous. Trimming stripped 4 bases from V and 5 bases from J, with 10 bases between. From germline, CDR1 is SGHAT and CDR2 FQNNGV. The CDR3 contains 13 residues. The CDR3, as DNA: TGTGCCAGCAGCTCTCCAGGCCTAGATACGCAGTATTTT. It yields the protein CASSSPGLDTQYF. Complete variable domain (other parts from reference TRBV11-2 and TRBJ2-3): EAGVAQSPRYKIIEKRQSVAFWCNPISGHATLYWYQQILGQGPKLLIQFQNNGVVDDSQLPKDRFSAERLKGVDSTLKIQPAKLEDSAVYLCASSSPGLDTQYFGPGTRLTVL.

This clonotype was found a few times. V is TRBV7-2 and J is TRBJ2-1, with TRBD2 matching over 8 bases. The CDR3 contains 15 residues. Losses at the gene ends were 7 bases for V and 7 bases for J; bases not matched to a gene: 12. Per germline, CDR1 SGHTA and CDR2 FQGNSA. In DNA, the CDR3 is TGTGCCAGCACCGGGAGGGCCAGAGATGGGAATGAGCAGTTCTTC. Residues: CASTGRARDGNEQFF.

V gene TRBV13 combines with J gene TRBJ2-3; D unclear. CDR3 length: 12 residues. CDR1 is PRHDT and CDR2 is FYEKMQ in the germline V gene (reference sequence). Trimming stripped 0 bases from V and 7 bases from J, with 5 bases between. Here the CDR3 reads CASSLGTYTQYF. CDR3 in DNA: TGTGCCAGCAGCTTAGGGACCTATACGCAGTATTTT.

This rearrangement joins TRBV7-2 to TRBJ2-1, with 8 bases fitting TRBD2. Germline loops: CDR1 SGHTA, CDR2 FQGNSA. The CDR3 length is 16 residues. V gave up 1 base and J gave up 6 bases; unmatched junction bases: 8. CDR3 protein: CASSLEYSGGINEQFF. The CDR3 DNA reads TGTGCCAGCAGCTTAGAGTACAGCGGGGGAATCAATGAGCAGTTCTTC. The full variable domain, with the rest looked up from reference TRBV7-2 and TRBJ2-1, is GAGVSQSPSNKVTEKGKDVELRCDPISGHTALYWYRQSLGQGLEFLIYFQGNSAPDKSGLPSDRFSAERTGGSVSTLTIQRTQQEDSAVYLCASSLEYSGGINEQFFGPGTRLTVL.

This clonotype is a singleton in its sample. The genes are TRBV4-1 and TRBJ1-6; the D gene is possibly TRBD1 (6 bases). Trimming removed 1 base from V and 7 bases from J, with 11 bases in between. CDR1 is MGHRA and CDR2 is YSYEKL in the germline V gene. The CDR3 is 15 residues long. In nucleotides, the CDR3 is TGCGCCAGCAGCCAAGTACAGGGTTACAATTCACCCCTCCACTTT. Protein: CASSQVQGYNSPLHF.

The J gene is TRBJ2-1, the V gene TRBV9; D ambiguous. The V end lost 5 bases, the J end lost 7 bases, and 19 bases lay between the germline ends. The CDR3 runs to 15 residues. Germline loops: CDR1 SGDLS, CDR2 YYNGEE. Here the CDR3 reads CASSTTTALGNEQFF. The CDR3 DNA follows: TGTGCCAGCAGTACAACTACCGCCCTAGGGAATGAGCAGTTCTTC.

J is TRBJ1-2 and V is TRBV4-1; D not resolved. The CDR3 length is 16 residues. CDR1 MGHRA and CDR2 YSYEKL come from the germline V gene. Trimming shortened V by 0 bases and J by 0 bases, and 11 bases separated the two germline ends. The CDR3 DNA reads TGCGCCAGCAGCCAAGATATTCTGGCAACTAACTATGGCTACACCTTC. Translated, it gives CASSQDILATNYGYTF.

This chain uses TRBV12-3 or TRBV12-4 with TRBJ1-2; maybe TRBD1 (5 bases). The CDR3 totals 15 residues. Trimming stripped 1 base from V and 5 bases from J, with 14 bases between. DNA of the CDR3: TGTGCCAGCAGTTTAGAGGGCCGCGCAGGGTATGGCTACACCTTC. It translates to CASSLEGRAGYGYTF.

This clonotype turned up a few times. CDR3 coding DNA: TGCGCCAGCAACCCGGGACAGGGGGCCTCGGTCACTGAAGCTTTCTTT. Translated, it gives CASNPGQGASVTEAFF. The V call is TRBV4-3, the J call TRBJ1-1, with 12 positions matching TRBD1. This CDR3 comprises 16 residues. Germline CDR1 LGHNA, CDR2 YSLEER. V shed 7 bases, J shed 4 bases, and the junction held 10 bases outside the gene matches.

CDR3 amino acids: CASGAYYSQGKLDNEQFF. In nucleotides, the CDR3 is TGCGCCAGCGGCGCTTATTACTCACAGGGGAAGTTGGACAATGAGCAGTTCTTC. This chain links TRBV4-1 with TRBJ2-1, with TRBD1 matching over 7 bases. Germline V lookup: CDR1 MGHRA, CDR2 YSYEKL. This CDR3 has 18 amino acids. V gave up 8 bases and J gave up 5 bases; unmatched junction bases: 21.

This clonotype was counted a few times. The CDR3: CASSQDWSGQSDEKLFF. The CDR3 DNA is TGTGCCAGCAGCCAAGATTGGTCGGGACAGTCAGATGAAAAACTGTTTTTT. The chain links TRBV4-2 to TRBJ1-4; TRBD1 matches at 7 bases. Germline CDR1 reads LGHNA; CDR2 reads YNFKEQ. The CDR3 consists of 17 residues. The V segment lost 0 bases and the J segment 6 bases; nucleotides outside the gene matches: 10.

V gene TRBV11-1 combines with J gene TRBJ2-2, with a weak D call TRBD2 (6 bases). This CDR3 is 13 amino acids long. CDR1 and CDR2 (germline): SGHAT, FQDESV (reference sequence). V lost 5 bases and J lost 5, with 9 bases in between. The CDR3 nucleotides read TGTGCCAGCAGCGGGACTCTAACCGGGGAGCTGTTTTTT. This codes for CASSGTLTGELFF.

This clonotype was detected once. This chain connects TRBV7-2 to TRBJ2-6; 9 bases match TRBD1. V lost 9 bases, J lost 6 bases, and 21 bases stayed unmatched. The length of the CDR3 is 19 residues. CDR1 SGHTA and CDR2 FQGNSA come from the germline V gene. In DNA, the CDR3 is TGTGCCAGTAGCACTACGGGTACAGGGGGCTGGATGGCGGCCAACGTCCTGACTTTC. Amino acids: CASSTTGTGGWMAANVLTF.

This clonotype was seen a single time. The rearrangement joins TRBV6-1 to TRBJ2-1; 9 positions agree with TRBD1. The ends lost 6 bases at V and 1 base at J; junction bases unmatched: 22. Germline V CDR1 and CDR2: MNHNS, SASEGT. The CDR3 extends over 21 amino acids. The CDR3 region has the DNA TGTGCCAGCAGCGGTACGGCCGCCAGAGGACAGGGGATGTGGTCCTACAATGAGCAGTTCTTC. Translating gives CASSGTAARGQGMWSYNEQFF.

The chain uses TRBV6-2 or TRBV6-3 and TRBJ1-5; possibly TRBD1 for D (6 bases). The length of the CDR3 is 15 residues. Per germline, CDR1 MNHEY and CDR2 SVGEGT. Deletions cut 2 bases from V and 5 bases from J, with 13 bases between. The CDR3 loop is CASSYARGGDQPQHF. As DNA, the CDR3 is TGTGCCAGCAGTTACGCCAGGGGTGGCGATCAGCCCCAGCATTTT.

The chain links TRBV5-6 to TRBJ2-1; no reliable D call. The V gene's germline CDR1 is SGHDT and CDR2 YYEEEE. Trimming left V 2 bases short and J 5 bases short, with 14 bases between. There are 15 residues in the CDR3. The CDR3 DNA sequence: TGTGCCAGCAGCTTAAGGGTCAAGGACCACAATGAGCAGTTCTTC. Protein sequence: CASSLRVKDHNEQFF.

The V call is TRBV28, the J call TRBJ1-2; D remains ambiguous. The length of the CDR3 is 12 residues. The germline gives CDR1 MDHEN, CDR2 SYDVKM. The ends were cut back, 6 bases at V and 6 bases at J, with 11 bases in the middle. In DNA, the CDR3 is TGTGCCAGCAGAGTTAAGGGAAATGGCTACACCTTC. Its translation is CASRVKGNGYTF.

The J gene is TRBJ2-1, the V gene TRBV6-2 or TRBV6-3, with a weak D call TRBD2 (6 bases). Germline-derived CDR1 and CDR2 are MNHEY and SVGEGT. V lost 5 bases to trimming and J lost 2 bases, with 13 bases between them. There are 15 residues in the CDR3. The CDR3 region is CASSPASETYNEQFF. The CDR3 DNA sequence: TGTGCCAGCAGTCCCGCTAGCGAGACCTACAATGAGCAGTTCTTC.

This clonotype was seen once. The gene calls are TRBV10-3 and TRBJ1-1; 11 bases map to TRBD1. The V gene end was trimmed by 3 bases and the J gene end by 6 bases; junction bases not matched to a gene: 15. This CDR3 comprises 18 residues. Germline loops: CDR1 ENHRY, CDR2 SYGVKD. This chain's CDR3 is CAISERQDRGRGMPEAFF. The CDR3 nucleotides read TGTGCCATCAGTGAAAGGCAGGACAGGGGGCGCGGAATGCCTGAAGCTTTCTTT.

V and J are TRBV10-3 and TRBJ2-5; D not certain. This CDR3 spans 14 amino acids. Per germline, CDR1 ENHRY and CDR2 SYGVKD. Trimming pared 10 bases from V and 2 bases from J, leaving 17 bases between. The CDR3 region is CATESERQQETQYF. CDR3 bases: TGTGCCACGGAGTCCGAGCGCCAGCAAGAGACCCAGTACTTC.